These T cell receptor beta chains were read from a single sample in a study of cytomegalovirus exposure and HLA in healthy donors. TCRdb keeps only in-frame clones here, not all; method: immunoSEQ multiplex PCR. The data contain about 150,000 clones, 80% of them singletons. Sequences were obtained from PBMCs. The receptors derive from a woman aged 50 to 65 in good health and CMV-seropositive. Both conserved end residues are part of each CDR3. The order of the fields is CDR3 protein, J gene, V gene.

cdr3_aa: CASSLQGVAYEQYF
j_call: TRBJ2-7
v_call: TRBV5-1

cdr3_aa: CASSGQGGMNTEAFF
j_call: TRBJ1-1
v_call: TRBV9

cdr3_aa: CASSIDHGGLYEQYF
j_call: TRBJ2-7
v_call: TRBV19

cdr3_aa: CASSSNTPGTDRYGYTF
j_call: TRBJ1-2
v_call: TRBV7-2

cdr3_aa: CASSNRQGNYTF
j_call: TRBJ1-2
v_call: TRBV7-2

cdr3_aa: CASSSIWGGRDNEQFF
j_call: TRBJ2-1
v_call: TRBV11-2

cdr3_aa: CASSATGITEAFF
j_call: TRBJ1-1
v_call: TRBV7-9

cdr3_aa: CATEAQWGPQETQYF
j_call: TRBJ2-5
v_call: TRBV28

cdr3_aa: CASSRDSPVEKLFF
j_call: TRBJ1-4
v_call: TRBV2

cdr3_aa: CATSRDNVFRDIKAYNEQFF
j_call: TRBJ2-1
v_call: TRBV15

cdr3_aa: CASKVGGSYNEQFF
j_call: TRBJ2-1
v_call: TRBV19

cdr3_aa: CASSLAETGLVGTQYF
j_call: TRBJ2-3
v_call: TRBV5-4

cdr3_aa: CASSSQQGASGNTIYF
j_call: TRBJ1-3
v_call: TRBV5-4

cdr3_aa: CASSHDSSGANVLTF
j_call: TRBJ2-6
v_call: TRBV7-3

cdr3_aa: CASSTTTGGNYGYTF
j_call: TRBJ1-2
v_call: TRBV7-3

cdr3_aa: CASSPYSANTGELFF
j_call: TRBJ2-2
v_call: TRBV5-6

cdr3_aa: CASSVGSRTGYGYTF
j_call: TRBJ1-2
v_call: TRBV9

cdr3_aa: CASSLSGPGGYGYTF
j_call: TRBJ1-2
v_call: TRBV5-4

cdr3_aa: CASSWISGGDTQYF
j_call: TRBJ2-3
v_call: TRBV6-5